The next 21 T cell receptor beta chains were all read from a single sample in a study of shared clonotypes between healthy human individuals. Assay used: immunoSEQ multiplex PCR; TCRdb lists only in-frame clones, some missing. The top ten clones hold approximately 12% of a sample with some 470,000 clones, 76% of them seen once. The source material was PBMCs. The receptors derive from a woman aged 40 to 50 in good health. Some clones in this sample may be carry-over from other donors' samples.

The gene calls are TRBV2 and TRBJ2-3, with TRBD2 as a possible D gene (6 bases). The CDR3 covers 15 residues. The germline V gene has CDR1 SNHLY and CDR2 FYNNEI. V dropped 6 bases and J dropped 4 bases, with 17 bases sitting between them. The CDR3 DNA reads TGTGCCAGCAGCGGTGGACTAAACCCCCCAGATACGCAGTATTTT. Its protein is CASSGGLNPPDTQYF. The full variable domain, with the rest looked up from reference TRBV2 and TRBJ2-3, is EPEVTQTPSHQVTQMGQEVILRCVPISNHLYFYWYRQILGQKVEFLVSFYNNEISEKSEIFDDQFSVERPDGSNFTLKIRSTKLEDSAMYFCASSGGLNPPDTQYFGPGTRLTVL.

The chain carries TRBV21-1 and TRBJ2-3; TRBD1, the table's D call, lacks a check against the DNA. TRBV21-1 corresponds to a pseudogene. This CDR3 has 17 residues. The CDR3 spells CASSKEGAEQCTDTQYF. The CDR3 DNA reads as TGTGCCAGCAGCAAAGAGGGGGCGGAGCAATGCACAGATACGCAGTATTTT.

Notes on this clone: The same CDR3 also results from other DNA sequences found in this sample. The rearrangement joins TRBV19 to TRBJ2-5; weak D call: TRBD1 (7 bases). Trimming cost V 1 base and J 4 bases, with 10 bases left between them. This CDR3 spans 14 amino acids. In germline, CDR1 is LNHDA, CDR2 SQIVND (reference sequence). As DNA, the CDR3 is TGTGCCAGTAGTATAGGACAGGGAGGAGAGACCCAGTACTTC. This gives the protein CASSIGQGGETQYF.

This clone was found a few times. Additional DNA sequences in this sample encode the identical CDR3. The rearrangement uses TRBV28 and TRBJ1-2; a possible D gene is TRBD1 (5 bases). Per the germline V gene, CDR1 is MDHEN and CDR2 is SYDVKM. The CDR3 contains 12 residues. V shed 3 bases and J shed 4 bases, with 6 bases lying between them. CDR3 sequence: CASSLGGYGYTF. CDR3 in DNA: TGTGCCAGCAGTTTGGGGGGCTATGGCTACACCTTC.

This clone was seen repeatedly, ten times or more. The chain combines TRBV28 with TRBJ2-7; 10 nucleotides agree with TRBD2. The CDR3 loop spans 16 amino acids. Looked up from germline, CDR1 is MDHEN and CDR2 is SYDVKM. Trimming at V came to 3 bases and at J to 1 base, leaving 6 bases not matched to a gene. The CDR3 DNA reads TGTGCCAGCAGTTTTCACACTAGCGGGAAATCCTACGAGCAGTACTTC. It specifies CASSFHTSGKSYEQYF.

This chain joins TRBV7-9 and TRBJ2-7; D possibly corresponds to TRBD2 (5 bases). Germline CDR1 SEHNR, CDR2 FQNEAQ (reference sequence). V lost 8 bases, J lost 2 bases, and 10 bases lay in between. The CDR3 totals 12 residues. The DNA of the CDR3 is TGTGCCAGCGAGGGCACGGCCTACGAGCAGTACTTC. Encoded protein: CASEGTAYEQYF.

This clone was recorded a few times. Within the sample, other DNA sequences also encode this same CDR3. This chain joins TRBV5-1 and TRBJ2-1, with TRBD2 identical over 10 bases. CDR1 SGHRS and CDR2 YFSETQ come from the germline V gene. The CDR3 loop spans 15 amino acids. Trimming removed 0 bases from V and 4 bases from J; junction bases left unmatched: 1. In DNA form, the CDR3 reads TGCGCCAGCAGCTTGGGGACTAGCGGATACAATGAGCAGTTCTTC. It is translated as CASSLGTSGYNEQFF.

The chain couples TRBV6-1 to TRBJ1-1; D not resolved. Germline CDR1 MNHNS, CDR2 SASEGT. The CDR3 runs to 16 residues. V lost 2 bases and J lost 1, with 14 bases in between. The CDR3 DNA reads TGTGCCAGCAGTGAATTTGGACTTCGAACGAACACTGAAGCTTTCTTT. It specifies CASSEFGLRTNTEAFF.

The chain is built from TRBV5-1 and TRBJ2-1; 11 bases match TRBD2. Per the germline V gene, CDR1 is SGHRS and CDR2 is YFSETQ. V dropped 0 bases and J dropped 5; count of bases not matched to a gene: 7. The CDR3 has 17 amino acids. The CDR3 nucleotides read TGCGCCAGCAGCTTGGCCTCCGGGACTAGCGGAAACAATGAGCAGTTCTTC. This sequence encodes CASSLASGTSGNNEQFF.

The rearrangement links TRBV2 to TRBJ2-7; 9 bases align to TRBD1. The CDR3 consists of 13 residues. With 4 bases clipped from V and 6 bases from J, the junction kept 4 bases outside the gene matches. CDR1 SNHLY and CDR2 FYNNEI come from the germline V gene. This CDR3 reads CASSGDRDVEQYF. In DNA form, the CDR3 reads TGTGCCAGCAGTGGGGACAGGGACGTCGAGCAGTACTTC.

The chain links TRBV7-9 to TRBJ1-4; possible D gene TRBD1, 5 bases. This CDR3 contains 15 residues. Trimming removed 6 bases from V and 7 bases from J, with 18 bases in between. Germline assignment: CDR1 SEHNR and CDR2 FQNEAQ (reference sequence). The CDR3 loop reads CASSRTGTRSEKLFF. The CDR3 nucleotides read TGTGCCAGCAGTCGGACCGGGACCCGAAGTGAAAAACTGTTTTTT. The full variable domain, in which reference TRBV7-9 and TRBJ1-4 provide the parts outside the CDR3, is DTGVSQNPRHKITKRGQNVTFRCDPISEHNRLYWYRQTLGQGPEFLTYFQNEAQLEKSRLLSDRFSAERPKGSFSTLEIQRTEQGDSAMYLCASSRTGTRSEKLFFGSGTQLSVL.

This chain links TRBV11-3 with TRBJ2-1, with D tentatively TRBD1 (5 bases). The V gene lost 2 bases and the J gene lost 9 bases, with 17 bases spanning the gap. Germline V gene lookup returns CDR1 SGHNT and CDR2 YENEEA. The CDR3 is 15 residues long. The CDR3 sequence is CASSLSRVGWGEQFF. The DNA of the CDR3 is TGTGCCAGCAGCTTAAGCAGGGTCGGTTGGGGTGAGCAGTTCTTC.

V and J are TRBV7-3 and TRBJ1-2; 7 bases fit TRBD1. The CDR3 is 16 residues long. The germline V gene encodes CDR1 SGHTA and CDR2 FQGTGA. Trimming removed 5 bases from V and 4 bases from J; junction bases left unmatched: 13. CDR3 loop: CASSPTLSTGSYGYTF. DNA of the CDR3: TGTGCCAGCAGCCCAACCCTTTCGACAGGGAGCTATGGCTACACCTTC.

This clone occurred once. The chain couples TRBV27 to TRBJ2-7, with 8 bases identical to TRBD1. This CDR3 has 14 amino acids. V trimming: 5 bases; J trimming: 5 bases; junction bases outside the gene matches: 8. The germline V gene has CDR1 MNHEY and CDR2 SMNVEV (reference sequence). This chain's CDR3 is CASSGNRGFNEQYF. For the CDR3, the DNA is TGTGCCAGCAGTGGCAACAGGGGGTTCAACGAGCAGTACTTC.

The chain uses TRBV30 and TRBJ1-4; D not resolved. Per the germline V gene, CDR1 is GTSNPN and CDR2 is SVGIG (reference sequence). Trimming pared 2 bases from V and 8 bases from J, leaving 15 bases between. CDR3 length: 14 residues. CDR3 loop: CAWSPGGREEKLFF. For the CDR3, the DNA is TGTGCCTGGAGTCCCGGAGGTCGTGAAGAAAAACTGTTTTTT.

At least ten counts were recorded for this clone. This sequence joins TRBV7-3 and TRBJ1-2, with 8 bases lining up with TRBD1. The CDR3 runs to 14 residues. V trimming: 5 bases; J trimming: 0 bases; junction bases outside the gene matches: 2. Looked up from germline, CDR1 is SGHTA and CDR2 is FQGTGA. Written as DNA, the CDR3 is TGTGCCAGCAGCATGGGACAGGCTAACTATGGCTACACCTTC. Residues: CASSMGQANYGYTF. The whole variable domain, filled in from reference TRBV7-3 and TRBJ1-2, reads GAGVSQTPSNKVTEKGKYVELRCDPISGHTALYWYRQSLGQGPEFLIYFQGTGAADDSGLPNDRFFAVRPEGSVSTLKIQRTERGDSAVYLCASSMGQANYGYTFGSGTRLTVV.

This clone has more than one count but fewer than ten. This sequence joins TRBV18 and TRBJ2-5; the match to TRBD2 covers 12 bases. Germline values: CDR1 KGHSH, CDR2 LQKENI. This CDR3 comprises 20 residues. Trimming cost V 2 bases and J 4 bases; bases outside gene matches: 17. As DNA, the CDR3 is TGTGCCAGCTCACCAATCGTTTCTAGCGGGAGGGCCGGGTCAGGAGAGACCCAGTACTTC. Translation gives CASSPIVSSGRAGSGETQYF.

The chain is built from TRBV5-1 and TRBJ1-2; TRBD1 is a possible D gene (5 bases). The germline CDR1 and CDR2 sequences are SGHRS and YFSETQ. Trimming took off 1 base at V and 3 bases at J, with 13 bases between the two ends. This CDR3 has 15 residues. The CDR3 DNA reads TGCGCCAGCAGCTTGAAGGCAGGGCAGGACTATGGCTACACCTTC. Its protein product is CASSLKAGQDYGYTF.

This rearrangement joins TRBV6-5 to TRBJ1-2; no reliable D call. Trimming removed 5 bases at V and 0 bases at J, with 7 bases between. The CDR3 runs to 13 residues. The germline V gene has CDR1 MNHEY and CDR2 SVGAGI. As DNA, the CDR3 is TGTGCCAGCAGTAAGTCCTCTAACTATGGCTACACCTTC. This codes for CASSKSSNYGYTF.

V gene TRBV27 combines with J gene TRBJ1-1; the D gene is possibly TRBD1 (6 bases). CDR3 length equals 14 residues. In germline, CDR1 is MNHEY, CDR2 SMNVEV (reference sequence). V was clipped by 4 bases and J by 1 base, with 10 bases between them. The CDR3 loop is CASSSDRANTEAFF. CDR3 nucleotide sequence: TGTGCCAGCAGTTCGGACAGAGCGAACACTGAAGCTTTCTTT.

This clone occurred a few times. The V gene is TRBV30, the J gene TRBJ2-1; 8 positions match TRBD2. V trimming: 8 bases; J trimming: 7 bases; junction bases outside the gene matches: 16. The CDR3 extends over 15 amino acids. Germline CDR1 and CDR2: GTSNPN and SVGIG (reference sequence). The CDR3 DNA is TGTGCCGGGGTACGGAACGGGAGGGCCTCAAATGAGCAGTTCTTC. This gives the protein CAGVRNGRASNEQFF.